This T cell receptor beta chain was captured by sequencing in a study of cytomegalovirus exposure and HLA in healthy donors. A note on this clone: Its antigen is still unknown.

Study-wide results and caveats: Rarity marked most TCR sequences, yet some public TCRs occurred in many donors. Cytomegalovirus-associated TCR beta chains were listed, numbering some 150. The Asian-associated ancestry cluster reportedly had fewer N-insertions than the roughly 670-donor mean in a later analysis.

Use of 60 Vbeta and 13 Jbeta primers characterized the PCR. Clones were read by immunoSEQ multiplex PCR, and TCRdb kept only the in-frame ones, dropping some. Among about 78,000 clones, about three quarters were seen once, and the ten largest hold approximately 10%. The CDR3 spans 16 residues. V shed 2 bases and J 2 bases; nucleotides not matched to a gene: 5. The germline V gene has CDR1 MNHNS and CDR2 SASEGT. The rearrangement joins TRBV6-1 to TRBJ2-2; 7 bases are a match to TRBD1. The sequenced sample was PBMCs. The sequence was obtained from a woman between 40 and 50 years old in good health and CMV-seropositive. CDR3 sequence reads: CASSEPDRANTGELFF. CDR3 in DNA: TGTGCCAGCAGTGAACCTGACAGGGCTAACACCGGGGAGCTGTTTTTT.